The 3 T cell receptor beta chains below all came from one sample that was sequenced in a study of blood T cell repertoires in COVID-19. Method: immunoSEQ multiplex PCR; TCRdb's copy keeps in-frame clones and lacks some. The sample consists of some 180,000 clones, 65% to 85% of them appearing once. What was sequenced was peripheral blood. The receptors derive from a woman between 65 and 79 years old who had recovered from COVID-19.

This clone was picked up a small number of times. The chain employs TRBV5-1 and TRBJ2-5; D is ambiguous. Trimming removed 2 bases at V and 3 bases at J, with 8 bases between. The CDR3 has 13 residues. Germline CDR1 reads SGHRS; CDR2 reads YFSETQ. The CDR3 sequence: CASSFPQEETQYF. The CDR3 DNA reads TGCGCCAGCAGCTTTCCCCAGGAAGAGACCCAGTACTTC. The full variable domain, with the rest looked up from reference TRBV5-1 and TRBJ2-5, is KAGVTQTPRYLIKTRGQQVTLSCSPISGHRSVSWYQQTPGQGLQFLFEYFSETQRNKGNFPGRFSGRQFSNSRSEMNVSTLELGDSALYLCASSFPQEETQYFGPGTRLLVL.

The chain links TRBV30 to TRBJ1-1; 8 bases match TRBD1. Germline V CDR1 and CDR2: GTSNPN, SVGIG (reference sequence). The CDR3 covers 13 residues. Germline trimming cut 3 bases from V and 3 bases from J; bases unmatched to any gene: 3. The DNA for the CDR3 is TGTGCCTGGAGGACACAGGGGGACACTGAAGCTTTCTTT. Protein sequence: CAWRTQGDTEAFF.

This chain joins TRBV28 and TRBJ1-2, with D perhaps matching TRBD1 (5 bases). Germline loops: CDR1 MDHEN, CDR2 SYDVKM. The V gene lost 1 base and the J gene lost 6 bases, with 15 bases spanning the gap. CDR3 length: 15 residues. CDR3 loop: CASSLLGGAGDGYTF. CDR3 nucleotides: TGTGCCAGCAGTTTATTAGGAGGGGCTGGGGATGGCTACACCTTC.